The sequence of this T cell receptor beta chain was determined in a study of blood T cell repertoires in COVID-19. About the study: COVID-19 samples, acute and convalescent, were from the United States, Italy and Spain. From T cells, B-cell-depleted T cells, or PBMCs came the material, which was cDNA or gDNA.

Original analysis: Estimation of nucleated cell counts relied on the amplification of reference gene primers. Using immunoSEQ multiplex PCR, the repertoire was profiled, and TCRdb retains in-frame clones only, with some absent. Clone size and V and J calls were adopted from that table, with D and trimming inferred from the DNA. The data show some 50,000 clones, about nine tenths seen once. CDR1 and CDR2 from the germline V gene are SNHLY and FYNNEI. The CDR3 extends over 13 amino acids. V lost 5 bases, J lost 2 bases, and 9 bases lay in between. Source material: peripheral blood. The J gene is TRBJ1-2, the V gene TRBV2; D unresolved. The clonotype was recovered from a woman in her 70s with active COVID-19. CDR3 loop: CASSLDKNYGYTF. The CDR3 DNA follows: TGTGCCAGCAGTCTCGACAAGAACTATGGCTACACCTTC. Full variable domain (rest looked up from reference TRBV2 and TRBJ1-2): EPEVTQTPSHQVTQMGQEVILRCVPISNHLYFYWYRQILGQKVEFLVSFYNNEISEKSEIFDDQFSVERPDGSNFTLKIRSTKLEDSAMYFCASSLDKNYGYTFGSGTRLTVV.